These 27 T cell receptor beta chains were sequenced from one sample in a study of blood T cell repertoires in COVID-19. This table comes from immunoSEQ multiplex PCR, and its TCRdb copy is limited to in-frame clones, with some not included. Of about 70,000 clones in the sample, about nine tenths were seen once. Sequencing was carried out using peripheral blood. These receptors were obtained from a man between 60 and 70 years old with acute or convalescent COVID-19.

This clone has just a few counts. The J gene is TRBJ1-1, the V gene TRBV3-1 (or the pseudogene TRBV3-2), with a weak D call TRBD1 (6 bases). The germline gives CDR1 LGHDT, CDR2 YNNKEL (reference sequence). The V end lost 6 bases, the J end lost 1 base, and 6 bases lay between the germline ends. The CDR3 totals 12 residues. CDR3 coding DNA: TGTGCCAGCAGGGACAGGAACACTGAAGCTTTCTTT. This translates into CASRDRNTEAFF.

The chain employs TRBV5-1 and TRBJ2-1; weak D call: TRBD2 (5 bases). This CDR3 has 13 amino acids. In germline, CDR1 is SGHRS, CDR2 YFSETQ. V gave up 6 bases and J gave up 0 bases, with 7 bases separating them. The CDR3 protein is CASTGSSYNEQFF. The DNA of the CDR3 is TGCGCCAGCACGGGGAGCTCCTACAATGAGCAGTTCTTC.

J is TRBJ1-1 and V is TRBV29-1, with TRBD1 as a possible D gene (5 bases). The CDR3 has 14 residues. V lost 4 bases and J lost 5, with 17 bases in between. The V gene's germline CDR1 is SQVTM and CDR2 ANQGSEA. CDR3 region: CSVGLRAGGTEAFF. DNA of the CDR3: TGCAGCGTTGGGCTCAGAGCGGGGGGAACTGAAGCTTTCTTT.

V usage is TRBV7-3 and J usage is TRBJ1-1; no firm D call. V was shortened by 2 bases and J by 3 bases, with 13 bases between the two germline ends. CDR3 length equals 15 residues. Germline CDR1 reads SGHTA; CDR2 reads FQGTGA. CDR3 sequence: CASSLSSVAYTEAFF. CDR3 nucleotides: TGTGCCAGCAGCTTATCTTCAGTAGCGTACACTGAAGCTTTCTTT.

The CDR3 nucleotides are TGTGCCAGCAGCTCGACAGGGGGCGTTCCCAATGAGCAGTTCTTC. It encodes CASSSTGGVPNEQFF. The rearrangement links TRBV5-4 to TRBJ2-1; 10 nucleotides align to TRBD1. This CDR3 region has 15 residues. CDR1 is SGHNT, CDR2 YYREEE, per germline (reference sequence). Trimming removed 3 bases from V and 6 bases from J; junction bases left unmatched: 6.

The chain employs TRBV5-1 and TRBJ2-3; 7 nucleotides line up with TRBD2. Per the germline V gene, CDR1 is SGHRS and CDR2 is YFSETQ. Trimming took 0 bases from V and 0 from J; bases not matched to a gene: 4. There are 16 residues in the CDR3. In DNA form, the CDR3 reads TGCGCCAGCAGCTTGGGGAGCGGGGAGAGCACAGATACGCAGTATTTT. It codes for CASSLGSGESTDTQYF.

The V gene is TRBV5-1, the J gene TRBJ1-2; 8 nucleotides align to TRBD1. Per germline, CDR1 SGHRS and CDR2 YFSETQ. The V gene end was trimmed by 3 bases and the J gene end by 1 base; junction bases not matched to a gene: 2. This CDR3 contains 14 residues. The DNA for the CDR3 is TGCGCCAGCAGCTGGACAGGGTTTAACTATGGCTACACCTTC. Translation gives CASSWTGFNYGYTF.

The rearrangement joins TRBV29-1 to TRBJ1-6, with D possibly being TRBD1 (5 bases). Between the trimmed V and J ends, which lost 4 bases and 7 bases, there was a span of 11 bases. The CDR3 is made up of 13 amino acids. CDR1 and CDR2 from the germline V gene are SQVTM and ANQGSEA. The CDR3: CSVGFQGNSPLHF. In DNA, the CDR3 is TGCAGCGTTGGGTTCCAGGGAAATTCACCCCTCCACTTT.

This clone was seen just once. The chain combines TRBV6-2 or TRBV6-3 with TRBJ2-1, with D hard to call. With 5 bases removed from V and 0 bases from J, the gap between germline ends came to 5 bases. The CDR3 extends over 13 amino acids. In germline, CDR1 is MNHEY, CDR2 SVGEGT. This CDR3 is CASSADSYNEQFF. Written as DNA, the CDR3 is TGTGCCAGCAGTGCAGACTCCTACAATGAGCAGTTCTTC.

V and J are TRBV18 and TRBJ2-2; perhaps TRBD1 as D (6 bases). Germline CDR1 is KGHSH and CDR2 is LQKENI. V dropped 3 bases and J dropped 2 bases, with 25 bases sitting between them. This CDR3 contains 20 residues. CDR3 bases: TGTGCCAGCTCACCTATACGGATAGGGGACATTCCTACAAACACCGGGGAGCTGTTTTTT. Translating gives CASSPIRIGDIPTNTGELFF.

V and J are TRBV30 and TRBJ2-1; tentative D call: TRBD2 (5 bases). Between the trimmed V and J ends, which lost 1 base and 4 bases, there was a span of 14 bases. The CDR3 is 15 residues long. Germline V gene data show CDR1 as GTSNPN and CDR2 as SVGIG (reference sequence). The CDR3 loop reads CAWSAGSGWYNEQFF. The CDR3 bases are TGTGCCTGGAGTGCGGGGTCAGGTTGGTACAATGAGCAGTTCTTC.

The chain joins TRBV6-5 to TRBJ1-4; D may be TRBD1 (6 bases). The length of the CDR3 is 14 residues. Trimming left V 6 bases short and J 8 bases short, with 16 bases between. Germline V lookup: CDR1 MNHEY, CDR2 SVGAGI. CDR3 region: CASSKRGFGEKLFF. CDR3 DNA: TGTGCCAGCAGCAAGAGGGGGTTCGGAGAAAAACTGTTTTTT.

The V and J genes are TRBV5-1 and TRBJ1-1; D remains ambiguous. Germline assignment: CDR1 SGHRS and CDR2 YFSETQ. The CDR3 has 14 residues. The V gene lost 0 bases and the J gene lost 3 bases, with 9 bases spanning the gap. CDR3 sequence reads: CASSLGQVYTEAFF. In nucleotides, the CDR3 is TGCGCCAGCAGCTTGGGCCAGGTGTACACTGAAGCTTTCTTT. The whole variable domain, remainder taken from reference TRBV5-1 and TRBJ1-1, is KAGVTQTPRYLIKTRGQQVTLSCSPISGHRSVSWYQQTPGQGLQFLFEYFSETQRNKGNFPGRFSGRQFSNSRSEMNVSTLELGDSALYLCASSLGQVYTEAFFGQGTRLTVV.

V is TRBV13 and J is TRBJ2-3, with 10 bases matching TRBD1. The CDR3 totals 15 residues. Germline values: CDR1 PRHDT, CDR2 FYEKMQ (reference sequence). The junction had 3 bases not matched to a gene; V was cut back by 5 bases and J by 1 base. CDR3 residues: CASSKGTGGTDTQYF. CDR3 nucleotides: TGTGCCAGCAGCAAAGGGACAGGGGGCACAGATACGCAGTATTTT.

Here the CDR3 DNA reads TGTGCCAGCAGCGTAGACAGGGTCAATGGAAACACCATATATTTT. It is translated as CASSVDRVNGNTIYF. The chain carries TRBV9 and TRBJ1-3, with D possibly matching TRBD1 (6 bases). This CDR3 has 15 amino acids. The V and J ends lost 0 bases and 3 bases respectively, with 10 bases between them. Germline assignment: CDR1 SGDLS and CDR2 YYNGEE.

The CDR3 loop reads CATSRDLQAVEKGEQFF. In DNA form, the CDR3 reads TGTGCCACCAGCAGAGATCTACAGGCGGTGGAGAAAGGTGAGCAGTTCTTC. The chain links TRBV15 to TRBJ2-1; TRBD1 is a possible D gene (5 bases). V lost 0 bases, J lost 9 bases, and 21 bases lay in between. Germline CDR1 is LNHNV and CDR2 is YYDKDF (reference sequence). CDR3 length: 17 residues.

This chain uses TRBV2 with TRBJ1-1, with D unclear. The ends were cut back, 4 bases at V and 0 bases at J, with 9 bases in the middle. There are 14 residues in the CDR3. Germline V CDR1 and CDR2: SNHLY, FYNNEI. The CDR3 reads CASSVSSVNTEAFF. CDR3 sequence (DNA): TGTGCCAGCAGTGTGTCCAGTGTGAACACTGAAGCTTTCTTT.

This chain uses TRBV7-2 with TRBJ1-1; D perhaps matches TRBD1 (5 bases). The CDR3 totals 16 residues. V gave up 0 bases and J gave up 3 bases, with 14 bases separating them. Germline V gene sequence: CDR1 SGHTA, CDR2 FQGNSA. CDR3 sequence: CASSLALMGGYTEAFF. CDR3 sequence (DNA): TGTGCCAGCAGCTTAGCGCTAATGGGGGGGTACACTGAAGCTTTCTTT.

V is TRBV12-1 and J is TRBJ1-5; the table's D call of TRBD1 was not tested on the DNA. TRBV12-1 is a documented pseudogene. The CDR3 extends over 14 amino acids. In DNA form, the CDR3 reads TGTGCCAGCAGCTTGGGCCAGGGGGGTCAGCCCCAGCATTTT. Encoded protein: CASSLGQGGQPQHF.

The J gene is TRBJ1-4, the V gene TRBV11-2, with a weak D call TRBD1 (6 bases). CDR3 size: 15 residues. V lost 5 bases to trimming and J lost 8 bases, with 18 bases between them. Per the germline V gene, CDR1 is SGHAT and CDR2 is FQNNGV. Here the CDR3 DNA reads TGTGCCAGCAGCCCTACGGACAGATCGAACGAAAAACTGTTTTTT. It translates to CASSPTDRSNEKLFF.

The V and J genes are TRBV5-4 and TRBJ1-1, with D hard to call. Trimming pared 4 bases from V and 1 base from J, leaving 11 bases between. Per germline, CDR1 SGHNT and CDR2 YYREEE (reference sequence). CDR3 size: 14 residues. Here the CDR3 DNA reads TGTGCCAGCAGCCAACAACAGAAGAACACTGAAGCTTTCTTT. Translating gives CASSQQQKNTEAFF.

The V gene is TRBV18, the J gene TRBJ1-6; maybe TRBD1 (6 bases). The CDR3 is 14 amino acids. Trimming took 2 bases from V and 8 from J, leaving 10 bases between them. Germline V lookup: CDR1 KGHSH, CDR2 LQKENI. CDR3: CASSPRQEYSPLHF. CDR3 coding DNA: TGTGCCAGCTCACCAAGACAGGAGTATTCACCCCTCCACTTT.

This chain uses TRBV6-5 with TRBJ2-4; the match to TRBD1 covers 7 bases. Trimming cost V 6 bases and J 0 bases; bases outside gene matches: 5. Germline V lookup: CDR1 MNHEY, CDR2 SVGAGI. This CDR3 has 15 amino acids. The CDR3 DNA sequence: TGTGCCAGCAGCTCGGGACAGTTAGCCAAAAACATTCAGTACTTC. Translating it yields CASSSGQLAKNIQYF.

The J gene is TRBJ2-5, the V gene TRBV2; D remains ambiguous. Germline V CDR1 and CDR2: SNHLY, FYNNEI. The CDR3 spans 14 residues. V gave up 5 bases and J gave up 0 bases, with 10 bases separating them. Written as DNA, the CDR3 is TGTGCCAGCAGTCTGAACGCAGACCAAGAGACCCAGTACTTC. Protein: CASSLNADQETQYF.

This sequence joins TRBV24-1 and TRBJ1-2; D ambiguous. Looked up from germline, CDR1 is KGHDR and CDR2 is SFDVKD. CDR3 size: 12 residues. Between the trimmed V and J ends, which lost 0 bases and 8 bases, there was a span of 6 bases. The CDR3 sequence: CATSDLGRGYTF. CDR3 DNA: TGTGCCACCAGTGATTTGGGTCGGGGCTACACCTTC.

The CDR3 region is CAIIDPGQGADGYTF. The CDR3 region has the DNA TGTGCCATCATTGACCCGGGACAGGGGGCAGATGGCTACACCTTC. V and J are TRBV10-3 and TRBJ1-2; TRBD1 matches at 12 bases. This CDR3 region has 15 residues. Germline V gives CDR1 ENHRY, CDR2 SYGVKD. V trimming: 7 bases; J trimming: 6 bases; junction bases outside the gene matches: 9.

This chain links TRBV6-4 with TRBJ1-1; possible D gene TRBD1, 5 bases. The ends were cut back, 5 bases at V and 1 base at J, with 14 bases in the middle. CDR3 length: 15 amino acids. Germline V CDR1 and CDR2: MRHNA, SNTAGT. CDR3 bases: TGTGCCAGCAGTCCAGGGTGGGGAGGGAACACTGAAGCTTTCTTT. As protein: CASSPGWGGNTEAFF.